This T cell receptor (beta chain) was sequenced during a study of control samples from healthy donors and cancer patients. TCRdb keeps only in-frame clones here, not all; method: immunoSEQ multiplex PCR. The data show about 73,000 clones, roughly 87% seen once. V was trimmed by 5 bases and J by 4 bases, leaving 23 bases between them. This CDR3 has 16 amino acids. Germline-derived CDR1 and CDR2 are SQVTM and ANQGSEA. Sequences were obtained from blood. The source is a woman aged 45-65 years in good health. This chain links TRBV29-1 with TRBJ1-1; perhaps TRBD1 as D (6 bases). DNA for the CDR3: TGCAGCGTTTTGAATCCCCTCAGGGGTGGGGGCACTGAAGCTTTCTTT. Its protein product is CSVLNPLRGGGTEAFF.